One and the same sample provided the 4 T cell receptor beta chains below, sequenced in a study of T-cell reconstitution after alpha-beta-depleted transplantation in children. Unique molecular identifiers featured in how the TCRbeta library was prepared. TCRdb itself ran the PCR reads through MiXCR, one entry per CDR3 protein. The data show roughly 590,000 distinct CDR3 sequences, with 15% to 20% seen just once and 0.9% to 1.2% held by the top ten. This material consisted of PBMCs from the stem cell graft donor, taken from the stem cell graft. These receptors were taken from a human donor who donated a stem cell graft to a child with acute myeloid leukemia.

This clonotype was seen at least ten times. V usage is TRBV20-1 and J usage is TRBJ2-2; 7 nucleotides agree with TRBD1. The V segment lost 1 base and the J segment 6 bases; nucleotides outside the gene matches: 8. Germline lookup yields CDR1 DFQATT and CDR2 SNEGSKA (reference sequence). The CDR3 is 15 amino acids. CDR3 amino acids: CSARVAGGVPGELFF. In DNA form, the CDR3 reads TGCAGTGCTAGAGTGGCAGGGGGTGTTCCCGGGGAGCTGTTTTTT.

The table lists this clonotype with a few counts. The chain's CDR3 is CSGTSGGANIQYF. Written as DNA, the CDR3 is TGCAGCGGTACTAGCGGGGGGGCAAACATTCAGTACTTC. The chain combines TRBV20-1 with TRBJ2-4; 13 bases fit TRBD2. This CDR3 is built from 13 residues. Germline loops: CDR1 DFQATT, CDR2 SNEGSKA (reference sequence).

This clonotype was picked up many times. The chain employs TRBV10-3 and TRBJ2-7; the D gene is possibly TRBD1 (5 bases). Deletions cut 8 bases from V and 1 base from J, with 12 bases between. Germline V gives CDR1 ENHRY, CDR2 SYGVKD. The CDR3 covers 13 residues. CDR3 sequence reads: CAISSSGSYEQYF. CDR3 bases: TGTGCCATCTCATCCTCAGGGTCCTACGAGCAGTACTTC.

In this sample, this clonotype turned up a few times. This rearrangement joins TRBV6-2 or TRBV6-3 to TRBJ2-3; D gene unclear. Trimming took 5 bases from V and 5 from J, leaving 17 bases between them. Germline values: CDR1 MNHEY, CDR2 SVGEGT. CDR3 size: 15 residues. CDR3 region: CASSNPPWAEDTQYF. The CDR3 DNA sequence: TGTGCCAGCAGTAACCCCCCTTGGGCGGAAGATACGCAGTATTTT.